This TCR beta chain comes out of a study of blood T cell repertoires in COVID-19. This clone has more than one count but fewer than ten. The table came from immunoSEQ multiplex PCR; TCRdb's copy has only in-frame clones and leaves some out. Here the sample spans 55,000 to 75,000 clones, about three quarters being singletons. V trimming: 5 bases; J trimming: 7 bases; junction bases outside the gene matches: 7. The CDR3 runs to 14 residues. Germline loops: CDR1 SGHTA, CDR2 FQGTGA. This receptor was identified in a human donor in a cohort sampled during active COVID-19. Sequencing was carried out using peripheral blood. V gene TRBV7-3 combines with J gene TRBJ2-1; 8 bases agree with TRBD1. The CDR3 spells CASSPGQGPNEQFF. The CDR3 DNA is TGTGCCAGCAGCCCTGGACAGGGCCCTAATGAGCAGTTCTTC.